One sample yielded the 10 T cell receptor beta chains listed below, sequenced in a study of T cell responses to AZD1222 COVID-19 vaccine. Assay: immunoSEQ multiplex PCR; the TCRdb copy retains only in-frame clones and omits some. The data hold around 260,000 clones, with over 90% observed a single time. The sequenced sample was peripheral blood, obtained on day 0 of AZD1222 vaccination. These receptors all come from an adult in good health.

As for this clone: Other DNA sequences in this specimen translate into the identical CDR3. The chain joins TRBV2 to TRBJ1-5, with a weak D call TRBD1 (5 bases). The length of the CDR3 is 13 residues. Trimming left V 6 bases short and J 2 bases short, with 8 bases between. Germline-derived CDR1 and CDR2 are SNHLY and FYNNEI. CDR3 nucleotides: TGTGCCAGCAGGGGGGACGGCAATCAGCCCCAGCATTTT. Protein sequence: CASRGDGNQPQHF.

The chain is built from TRBV6-2 or TRBV6-3 and TRBJ2-3; TRBD1 is a possible D gene (6 bases). The V gene's germline CDR1 is MNHEY and CDR2 SVGEGT. Trimming took off 5 bases at V and 6 bases at J, with 18 bases between the two ends. CDR3 length: 15 amino acids. CDR3 loop: CASSPQGDFVDTQYF. The CDR3 DNA is TGTGCCAGCAGTCCACAGGGCGACTTTGTTGATACGCAGTATTTT.

This clone was counted a single time. V is TRBV16 and J is TRBJ2-1; possibly TRBD2 for D (5 bases). Germline CDR1 and CDR2: KGHSY and FQNENV. Deletions cut 2 bases from V and 8 bases from J, with 10 bases between. CDR3 length equals 13 residues. In nucleotides, the CDR3 is TGTGCCAGCAGCCAAGGGTTGGGAGATGAGCAGTTCTTC. This encodes CASSQGLGDEQFF.

Note on this clone: Other DNA sequences of this sample code for an identical CDR3. The rearrangement links TRBV2 to TRBJ1-5; 8 nucleotides line up with TRBD1. The V segment lost 4 bases and the J segment 7 bases; nucleotides outside the gene matches: 6. CDR3 length: 14 amino acids. Germline assignment: CDR1 SNHLY and CDR2 FYNNEI. The DNA for the CDR3 is TGTGCCAGCAGTGTAGGACAGGGAGGACAGCCCCAGCATTTT. Translating gives CASSVGQGGQPQHF.

V and J are TRBV19 and TRBJ1-2; D gene unclear. V shed 5 bases and J shed 5 bases, with 18 bases lying between them. This CDR3 has 15 amino acids. CDR1 and CDR2 (germline): LNHDA, SQIVND (reference sequence). The CDR3 DNA reads TGTGCCAGTAGTGTAAAAACTCTCTCCTTTTATGGCTACACCTTC. Its translation is CASSVKTLSFYGYTF. The full variable domain, rest sourced from reference TRBV19 and TRBJ1-2, is DGGITQSPKYLFRKEGQNVTLSCEQNLNHDAMYWYRQDPGQGLRLIYYSQIVNDFQKGDIAEGYSVSREKKESFPLTVTSAQKNPTAFYLCASSVKTLSFYGYTFGSGTRLTVV.

This clone was picked up one time. This chain links TRBV21-1 with TRBJ2-4. TRBV21-1 is flagged as a pseudogene. This CDR3 region has 17 residues. The CDR3 here is CASSGGADVRPHGIQYF. The CDR3 coding sequence is TGTGCCAGCAGCGGGGGAGCGGATGTACGGCCTCACGGCATTCAGTACTTC.

The chain uses TRBV6-2 or TRBV6-3 and TRBJ2-2; D is perhaps TRBD1 (6 bases). V was trimmed by 6 bases and J by 1 base, leaving 15 bases between them. The CDR3 is 16 amino acids. Germline V gene data show CDR1 as MNHEY and CDR2 as SVGEGT. The CDR3 DNA reads as TGTGCCAGCAGCCTAAGCGTGACAGGGAACACCGGGGAGCTGTTTTTT. This translates into CASSLSVTGNTGELFF.

This rearrangement joins TRBV7-9 to TRBJ2-1; D may match TRBD1 or TRBD2 (5 bases each). Germline V CDR1 and CDR2: SEHNR, FQNEAQ (reference sequence). The CDR3 runs 12 residues. V was cut by 8 bases and J by 10 bases, with 15 bases left in between. CDR3 region: CASARMGEEQFF. In nucleotides, the CDR3 is TGTGCCAGCGCTCGAATGGGGGAGGAGCAGTTCTTC.

The chain combines TRBV5-1 with TRBJ1-5; D not resolved. CDR1 SGHRS and CDR2 YFSETQ come from the germline V gene. With 4 bases removed from V and 1 base from J, the gap between germline ends came to 12 bases. This CDR3 spans 15 amino acids. The CDR3 loop reads CASSTSRQSNQPQHF. Written as DNA, the CDR3 is TGCGCCAGCAGCACCTCGAGGCAGAGCAATCAGCCCCAGCATTTT.

The chain employs TRBV5-1 and TRBJ1-3; D is unclear. With 4 bases removed from V and 1 base from J, the gap between germline ends came to 15 bases. Germline values: CDR1 SGHRS, CDR2 YFSETQ. This CDR3 has 16 amino acids. The CDR3 is CASSPQMSSSGNTIYF. Written as DNA, the CDR3 is TGCGCCAGCAGCCCACAGATGTCCTCATCTGGAAACACCATATATTTT.